This entry concerns a single T cell receptor beta chain. It lacks a known antigen. One end of the junction fails to match germline, which may point to a read error. The CDR3 numbers 12 residues from cysteine through phenylalanine. Only CDR3 DNA is held: 36 bases, read in frame from base 1. For CDR1 and CDR2, the germline V gene (reference sequence) lists GTSNPN and SVGIG. Explained via the paper, the time point label denotes: week 23, last vaccination. Every vaccine dose consisted of 300 ug of a 20-mer mutant IDH1 peptide in Montanide, administered subcutaneously together with topical imiquimod. The donors had newly diagnosed IDH1-mutant astrocytomas of WHO grade 3 or 4 that showed loss of nuclear ATRX. The samples were drawn from NOA16, a multicentre, single-arm, open-label phase I trial in Germany that tested a mutant IDH1 peptide vaccine in humans for the first time. Genomic DNA for TCRB sequencing was extracted from EDTA blood using the DNeasy Blood and Tissue Kit.

The sample comes from a study of a mutant IDH1 vaccine in newly diagnosed glioma (dated by TCRdb to about 2021). Notes on the research overall: Across visits V03 through V10, patients got a total of eight vaccinations, given in weeks 1, 3, 5, 7, 11, 15, 19 and 23. Peripheral blood samples were drawn at six visits, namely V03 (baseline), V05, V07, V10, V12 and V13. For exploratory analyses, longitudinal TCRB deep sequencing was carried out in roughly 25 treated patients wherever samples were available. Vaccination started 4-6 weeks after radiotherapy alone, or was given together with temozolomide cycles in the groups whose treatment included chemotherapy. Of the approximately 33 treated patients, approximately 62% were male and about 40% were female, and the mean age was approximately 40 years. Before enrollment, patients had received standard therapy of radiotherapy alone, temozolomide alone, or radiochemotherapy with temozolomide; most received the combination.

The paper as a whole reports these results and caveats: Selection of PBMC samples for TCRB deep sequencing was based on availability. Vaccine-induced immune responses across multiple MHC alleles were detected in approximately 93% of patients. It was noted by the authors that analyses of patient blood samples could not be reproduced owing to sample limitations. Pseudoprogression seemed to be unrelated to changes in the top peripheral T cell clonotypes found by TCRB sequencing.

Library prep was done by the immunoSEQ multiplex PCR assay. Rearranged TCR beta chain sequences were amplified using the hsTCRB Kit according to the manufacturer's protocol. TCRB libraries were sequenced on an Illumina MiSeq. On the study's bioinformatics: The proprietary platform of the kit vendor was used for demultiplexing, trimming and gene mapping. The immuneACCESS repertoire file appears here via TCRdb, limited to in-frame rearrangements. These files lack a portion of the clones; in checked studies, under half of the deficit traces to unresolved V genes, and the cause of the others is not known. That table supplies the V and J calls and clone size; D and trimming were determined from the DNA. This sample gives approximately 41,000 clones in total; less than 95% of them show up just once. Jointly, the top ten make up less than 5% of the sample.

The sample in question was PBMCs, obtained from a glioma patient whose treatment included an IDH1 peptide vaccine. The sequence was obtained from a man aged 50-59 years with glioma. The sequence joins TRBV30 to TRBJ1-1; a stretch of 9 junction bases matches TRBD1. CDR3 loop: CAWSGQGTVAFF. In nucleotides, the sequence is TGTGCCTGGAGCGGACAGGGGACTGTAGCTTTCTTT.